The T cell receptor (beta chain) described here comes from a study of cytomegalovirus exposure and HLA in healthy donors. Study outcomes and limitations: By a later analysis, the bulk of CMV-associated TCR beta chains appeared HLA-restricted. HLA alleles were associated with 18,000 or so TCR beta sequences in a later analysis at 0.05 false discovery rate.

CDR3 size: 15 residues. V was pared by 5 bases and J by 0 bases, with 14 bases between. Germline V gene sequence: CDR1 MNHEY, CDR2 SMNVEV (reference sequence). Unrecorded immune exposures were likely, despite nominal health at sampling. Comment on this clone: Its antigen remains unknown.

The primer mix had 60 Vbeta and 13 Jbeta primers. In the source study's methods: It was a later analysis that counted tens of millions of unique TCR beta chains, of which some 10 million were shared. Here immunoSEQ multiplex PCR was the method, and the copy in TCRdb shows in-frame clones only, minus some. Clone size and the V and J calls come from that table; the DNA yielded D and trimming. The table records about 120,000 clones, 74% of them present only once. The sample comprised PBMCs. The rearrangement joins TRBV27 to TRBJ2-7; D is unresolved. This TCR was sampled from a man aged 40-49 years in good health and CMV-seropositive. In DNA form, the CDR3 reads TGTGCCAGCAGTCTCCGAGGTCCGAGCTCCTACGAGCAGTACTTC. It codes for CASSLRGPSSYEQYF.